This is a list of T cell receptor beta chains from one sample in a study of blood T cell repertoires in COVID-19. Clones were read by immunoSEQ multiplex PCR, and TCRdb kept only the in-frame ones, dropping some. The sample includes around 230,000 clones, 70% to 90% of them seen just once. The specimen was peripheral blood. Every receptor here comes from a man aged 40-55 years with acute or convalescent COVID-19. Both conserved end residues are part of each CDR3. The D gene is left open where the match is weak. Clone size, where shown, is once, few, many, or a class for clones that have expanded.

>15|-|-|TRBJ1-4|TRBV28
TGTGCCAGCAGTTTACGTTCAGGGGTGGGGGAAAAACTGTTTTTT
CASSLRSGVGEKLFF
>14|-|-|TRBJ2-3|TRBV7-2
TGTGCCAGCAGCTTACAGCAGGGCACAGATACGCAGTATTTT
CASSLQQGTDTQYF
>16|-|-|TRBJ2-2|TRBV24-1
TGTGCCACCAGTGATTCGCGGGGGCTGAGGACCGGGGAGCTGTTTTTT
CATSDSRGLRTGELFF
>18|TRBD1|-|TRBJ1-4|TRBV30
TGTGCCTGGAGTGAGTGGGGGGACCTAGGGGGCGGCGATGAAAAACTGTTTTTT
CAWSEWGDLGGGDEKLFF
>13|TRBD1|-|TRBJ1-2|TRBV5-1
TGCGCCAGCAGCTTAGAGACAGGGGGTGGCTACACCTTC
CASSLETGGGYTF
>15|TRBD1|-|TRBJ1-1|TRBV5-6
TGTGCCAGCAGCCCAGCAGGGGGCGGTGGCACTGAAGCTTTCTTT
CASSPAGGGGTEAFF
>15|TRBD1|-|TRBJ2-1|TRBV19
TGTGCCAGTAGTATACTGGGGACAGCCTACAATGAGCAGTTCTTC
CASSILGTAYNEQFF
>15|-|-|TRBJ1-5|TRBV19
TGTGCCAGTAGTACGTTGGACAGCCGCAATCAGCCCCAGCATTTT
CASSTLDSRNQPQHF
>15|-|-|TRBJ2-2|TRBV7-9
TGTGCCAGCAGCTTCCAAGAGTTAACTACCGGGGAGCTGTTTTTT
CASSFQELTTGELFF
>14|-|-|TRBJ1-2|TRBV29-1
TGCAGCGTTGTAGTCATCGGGGGAGCCTATGGCTACACCTTC
CSVVVIGGAYGYTF
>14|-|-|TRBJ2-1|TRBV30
TGTGCCTGGAGTGGTTGGACTTCCTACAATGAGCAGTTCTTC
CAWSGWTSYNEQFF
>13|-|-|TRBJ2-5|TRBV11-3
TGTGCCAAGCAAGGACTCCCTAGGGAGACCCAGTACTTC
CAKQGLPRETQYF
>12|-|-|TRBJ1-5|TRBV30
TGTGCCTGGAGCCTGGGCCCTCGGCCCCAGCATTTT
CAWSLGPRPQHF
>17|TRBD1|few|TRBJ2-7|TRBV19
TGTGCCAGTAGTATATACGGGACAGGACGAGGGACCTACGAGCAGTACTTC
CASSIYGTGRGTYEQYF
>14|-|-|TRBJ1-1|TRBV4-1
TGCGCCAGCAGCCGCAGGGAAACGAACACTGAAGCTTTCTTT
CASSRRETNTEAFF
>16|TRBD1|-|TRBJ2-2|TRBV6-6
TGTGCCAGCAGTTCCACCGGGACAGCAAACACCGGGGAGCTGTTTTTT
CASSSTGTANTGELFF
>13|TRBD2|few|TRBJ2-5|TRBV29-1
TGCAGCGTTGCAACTAGCGGACAAGAGACCCAGTACTTC
CSVATSGQETQYF
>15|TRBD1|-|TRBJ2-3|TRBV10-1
TGCGCCAGCAGTGATCCGGCAGGGGGCATGGATACGCAGTATTTT
CASSDPAGGMDTQYF
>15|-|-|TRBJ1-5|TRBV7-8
TGTGCCAGCAGCCTCGCGGGGGGGTTGAATCAGCCCCAGCATTTT
CASSLAGGLNQPQHF
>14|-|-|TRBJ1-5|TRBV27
TGTGCCAGCGCTACAGGGTATGGCAATCAGCCCCAGCATTTT
CASATGYGNQPQHF
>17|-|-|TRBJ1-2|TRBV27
TGTGCCAGCAGTACCATTGGACGGGGAGGCCCTGACTATGGCTACACCTTC
CASSTIGRGGPDYGYTF
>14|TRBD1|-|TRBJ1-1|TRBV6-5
TGTGCCAGCAGTCAAAGGACAGGTAAAACTGAAGCTTTCTTT
CASSQRTGKTEAFF
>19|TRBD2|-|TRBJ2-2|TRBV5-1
TGCGCCAGCAGCTGGACCGGACTAGCGGGGCGTTCGAACACCGGGGAGCTGTTTTTT
CASSWTGLAGRSNTGELFF
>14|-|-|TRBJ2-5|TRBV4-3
TGCGCCAGCAGCCAAGATTTGGGGGGTTCCACCCAGTACTTC
CASSQDLGGSTQYF
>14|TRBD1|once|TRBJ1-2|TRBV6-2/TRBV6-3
TGTGCCAGCAGCTCCCTCGACAGGGGGGATGGCTACACCTTC
CASSSLDRGDGYTF
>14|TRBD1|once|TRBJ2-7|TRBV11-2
TGTGCCAGCAGCCGTAACAGGGGCCTGGCCGAGCAGTACTTC
CASSRNRGLAEQYF
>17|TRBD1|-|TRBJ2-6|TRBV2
TGTGCCAGCAGTCTGACAGGGATCTTCGCTGGGGCCAACGTCCTGACTTTC
CASSLTGIFAGANVLTF
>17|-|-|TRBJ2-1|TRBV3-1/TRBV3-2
TGTGCCAGCAGCCAAGTTAGGGGGGGGAGCTCCTACAATGAGCAGTTCTTC
CASSQVRGGSSYNEQFF
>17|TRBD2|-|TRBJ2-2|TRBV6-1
TGTGCCAGCAGTGAAGAAGTGCTAGCGGGAGGGGGTGGGGAGCTGTTTTTT
CASSEEVLAGGGGELFF
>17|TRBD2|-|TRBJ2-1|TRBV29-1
TGCAGCGTCTCCGGGACTAGCGGGAGGGTGTCGGTTAGTGAGCAGTTCTTC
CSVSGTSGRVSVSEQFF
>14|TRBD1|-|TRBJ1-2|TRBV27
TGTGCCAGCGGGTCCTGGACAGGGAAGTATGGCTACACCTTC
CASGSWTGKYGYTF
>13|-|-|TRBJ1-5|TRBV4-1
TGCGCCAGCAGCCTTTGGGCCAATCAGCCCCAGCATTTT
CASSLWANQPQHF
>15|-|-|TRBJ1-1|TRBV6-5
TGTGCCAGCAGTTCCATGGGGCAGTTTAACACTGAAGCTTTCTTT
CASSSMGQFNTEAFF
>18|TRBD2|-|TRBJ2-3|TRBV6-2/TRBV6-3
TGTGCCAGCAGTTACTCGAGACTAGCGGGAGGGTTGTTAGATACGCAGTATTTT
CASSYSRLAGGLLDTQYF
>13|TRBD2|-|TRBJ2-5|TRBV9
TGTGCCAGCAGCGTAGCGGGGGGAGAGACCCAGTACTTC
CASSVAGGETQYF
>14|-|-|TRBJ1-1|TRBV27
TGTGCCAGCAGACCGGGACTTACGAACACTGAAGCTTTCTTT
CASRPGLTNTEAFF
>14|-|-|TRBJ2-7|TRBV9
TGTGCCAGCAGCCAGGATGGCAGGACCTACGAGCAGTACTTC
CASSQDGRTYEQYF
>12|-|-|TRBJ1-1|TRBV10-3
TGTGCCACCCTGACCGGAGGAACTGAAGCTTTCTTT
CATLTGGTEAFF
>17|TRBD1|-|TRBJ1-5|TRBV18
TGTGCCAGCTCACCGGGACAGGGGTTTCTGAGCAATCAGCCCCAGCATTTT
CASSPGQGFLSNQPQHF
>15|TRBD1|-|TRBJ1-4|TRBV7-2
TGTGCCAGCAGCGGGCCCGGGACAGAGAATGAAAAACTGTTTTTT
CASSGPGTENEKLFF
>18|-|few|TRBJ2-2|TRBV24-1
TGTGCCACCAGTGACCTTGGGGGCAGGGGCGAGCGAGCCGGGGAGCTGTTTTTT
CATSDLGGRGERAGELFF
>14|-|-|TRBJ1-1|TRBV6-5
TGTGCCAGCAGTTACTCCTCTCATCGGGGGGAAGCTTTCTTT
CASSYSSHRGEAFF
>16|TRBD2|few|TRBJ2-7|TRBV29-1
TGCAGCGTTGAGGGACTAGCGGGAGAATCGGGCTACGAGCAGTACTTC
CSVEGLAGESGYEQYF
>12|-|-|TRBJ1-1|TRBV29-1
TGCAGCGTTGGAAGACAGAACACTGAAGCTTTCTTT
CSVGRQNTEAFF
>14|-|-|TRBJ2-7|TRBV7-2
TGTGCCAGCAGCTCTTACAGGGTAGTCGACGAGCAGTACTTC
CASSSYRVVDEQYF
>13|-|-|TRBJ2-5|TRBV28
TGTGCCAGCAGTTTGAGGGTTAGGGAGACCCAGTACTTC
CASSLRVRETQYF
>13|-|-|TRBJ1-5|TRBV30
TGTGCCTGGGGCAGGGACACCAATCAGCCCCAGCATTTT
CAWGRDTNQPQHF
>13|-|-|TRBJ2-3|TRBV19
TGTGCCAGTACCCCCGGGAGCACAGATACGCAGTATTTT
CASTPGSTDTQYF
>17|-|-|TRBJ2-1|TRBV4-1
TGCGCCAGCAGCCAAGACGGTTTGTTTGGGGGCAGGGATGAGCAGTTCTTC
CASSQDGLFGGRDEQFF
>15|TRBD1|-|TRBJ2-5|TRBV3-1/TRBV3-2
TGTGCCAGCAGCCAGGCAGGGGGCTCGGTAGAGACCCAGTACTTC
CASSQAGGSVETQYF